Below, 20 T cell receptor beta chains from the same sample are listed, as sequenced in a study of T-cell memory formation after mild COVID-19. One entry per CDR3 protein results from TCRdb running MiXCR on the 5' RACE reads. This table holds about 360,000 distinct CDR3 sequences, around 14% found once. The specimen was PBMCs or a T cell subset sorted from them (not recorded which). Receptors originate from a man aged 18 to 30 who had mild COVID-19 (a few samples of this study predate the infection). Cell type and time point are not known.

The V gene is TRBV7-3, the J gene TRBJ1-6; D gene unclear. V was cut by 1 base and J by 7 bases, with 8 bases left in between. The CDR3 length is 14 residues. Germline V lookup: CDR1 SGHTA, CDR2 FQGTGA. The CDR3 nucleotides read TGTGCCAGCAGCTTAATGCCCCGAAATTCACCCCTCCACTTT. It translates to CASSLMPRNSPLHF.

The chain carries TRBV12-3 or TRBV12-4 and TRBJ1-1; the match to TRBD1 covers 11 bases. After removal of 4 bases from V and 8 bases from J, the junction contained 6 bases not matched to a gene. The CDR3 is 14 residues long. Written as DNA, the CDR3 is TGTGCCAGCAGTTCGGACAGGGGGCAGAGGGAAGCTTTCTTT. It codes for CASSSDRGQREAFF.

This clonotype was counted only a few times. The rearrangement uses TRBV12-3 or TRBV12-4 and TRBJ1-2; TRBD1 agrees at 7 bases. J lost 4 bases, V lost 5 bases, and 7 bases had no gene match. This CDR3 contains 14 residues. As DNA, the CDR3 is TGTGCCAGCAGTCCTACGGGACAGATCTATGGCTACACCTTC. It codes for CASSPTGQIYGYTF.

This clonotype was seen a handful of times. This chain connects TRBV6-5 to TRBJ1-6; 7 nucleotides align to TRBD1. The V gene's germline CDR1 is MNHEY and CDR2 SVGAGI. The CDR3 totals 14 residues. With 5 bases clipped from V and 5 bases from J, the junction kept 3 bases outside the gene matches. CDR3 protein: CASSPGGNNSPLHF. DNA for the CDR3: TGTGCCAGCAGTCCAGGGGGGAATAATTCACCCCTCCACTTT.

This clonotype was counted a few times. The chain links TRBV11-2 to TRBJ1-1, with D unclear. Deletions cut 3 bases from V and 3 bases from J, with 8 bases between. CDR3 length: 13 residues. Germline-derived CDR1 and CDR2 are SGHAT and FQNNGV. The CDR3 DNA follows: TGTGCCAGCAGCTTCATCGAGGACACTGAAGCTTTCTTT. Residues: CASSFIEDTEAFF.

There are a few counts of this clonotype. V is TRBV5-6 and J is TRBJ2-5; 11 bases fit TRBD2. The CDR3 consists of 15 residues. The germline CDR1 and CDR2 sequences are SGHDT and YYEEEE. The J segment lost 2 bases and the V segment lost 3 bases, leaving 3 bases of the junction unmatched. CDR3 sequence reads: CASSSGLAVQETQYF. The CDR3 nucleotides read TGTGCCAGCAGCTCGGGACTAGCGGTACAAGAGACCCAGTACTTC. The whole variable domain, remainder taken from reference TRBV5-6 and TRBJ2-5, is DAGVTQSPTHLIKTRGQQVTLRCSPKSGHDTVSWYQQALGQGPQFIFQYYEEEERQRGNFPDRFSGHQFPNYSSELNVNALLLGDSALYLCASSSGLAVQETQYFGPGTRLLVL.

This sequence joins TRBV15 and TRBJ2-3; 9 bases agree with TRBD1. The CDR3 has 16 residues. Trimming took 2 bases from V and 5 from J; bases not matched to a gene: 8. Germline CDR1 is LNHNV and CDR2 is YYDKDF (reference sequence). CDR3 in DNA: TGTGCCACCAGCAGAAGGACAGGGGAGATTGGAGATACGCAGTATTTT. Its translation is CATSRRTGEIGDTQYF. The full variable domain, completed using reference TRBV15 and TRBJ2-3, is DAMVIQNPRYQVTQFGKPVTLSCSQTLNHNVMYWYQQKSSQAPKLLFHYYDKDFNNEADTPDNFQSRRPNTSFCFLDIRSPGLGDTAMYLCATSRRTGEIGDTQYFGPGTRLTVL.

The chain links TRBV7-3 to TRBJ2-2; a weak D match, TRBD2 (5 bases). Per the germline V gene, CDR1 is SGHTA and CDR2 is FQGTGA. V lost 4 bases to trimming and J lost 11 bases, with 14 bases between them. The CDR3 has 13 residues. The DNA for the CDR3 is TGTGCCAGCAGCTCTTTCGACCGGGGAGAGCTGTTTTTT. Its translation is CASSSFDRGELFF.

V and J are TRBV29-1 and TRBJ2-5, with 9 positions matching TRBD2. Germline loops: CDR1 SQVTM, CDR2 ANQGSEA. The CDR3 contains 16 residues. With 0 bases clipped from V and 3 bases from J, the junction kept 8 bases outside the gene matches. CDR3 nucleotides: TGCAGCGTTGAAGAGTGGCAGCGGGGGGCTAAAGAGACCCAGTACTTC. Translation: CSVEEWQRGAKETQYF.

The chain is built from TRBV4-3 and TRBJ2-3; D unclear. The ends were cut back, 0 bases at V and 6 bases at J, with 16 bases in the middle. Germline-derived CDR1 and CDR2 are LGHNA and YSLEER. The CDR3 is 16 amino acids. CDR3: CASSQDSVRSSDTQYF. In DNA, the CDR3 is TGCGCCAGCAGCCAAGATTCGGTACGTTCTTCGGATACGCAGTATTTT.

This chain links TRBV6-5 with TRBJ1-4; 7 nucleotides align to TRBD1. This CDR3 contains 14 residues. The V segment lost 4 bases and the J segment 12 bases; nucleotides outside the gene matches: 11. CDR1 and CDR2 (germline): MNHEY, SVGAGI. The CDR3 reads CASSSLTGRLELFF. Here the CDR3 DNA reads TGTGCCAGCAGTTCGCTGACAGGGCGTTTAGAACTGTTTTTT.

This clonotype has a handful of counts. The rearrangement joins TRBV7-6 to TRBJ1-1, with TRBD1 as a possible D gene (5 bases). The germline V gene has CDR1 SGHVS and CDR2 FNYEAQ. This CDR3 has 16 residues. The V end was cut by 6 bases, the J end by 0 bases, with 17 bases between. CDR3 residues: CASRPGLPPMNTEAFF. The CDR3 DNA sequence: TGTGCCAGCAGGCCGGGGCTGCCACCCATGAACACTGAAGCTTTCTTT.

This clonotype was recorded many times. The chain couples TRBV10-3 to TRBJ2-3; D may be TRBD2 (5 bases). This CDR3 is built from 15 residues. V gave up 1 base and J gave up 4 bases, with 12 bases separating them. The germline gives CDR1 ENHRY, CDR2 SYGVKD. In DNA, the CDR3 is TGTGCCATCAGTGAGTTTAGCGAGACGGCAGATACGCAGTATTTT. It yields the protein CAISEFSETADTQYF.

The chain joins TRBV28 to TRBJ1-2; D might be TRBD1 (5 bases). CDR1 is MDHEN, CDR2 SYDVKM, per germline. Trimming took 2 bases from V and 4 from J, leaving 17 bases between them. This CDR3 is built from 16 residues. Written as DNA, the CDR3 is TGTGCCAGCAGTTTAAACTCACTCAGGGTGCTCTATGGCTACACCTTC. Its protein product is CASSLNSLRVLYGYTF.

The V and J genes are TRBV20-1 and TRBJ2-1; TRBD2 matches at 9 bases. Germline CDR1 DFQATT, CDR2 SNEGSKA (reference sequence). This CDR3 comprises 20 residues. V lost 6 bases to trimming and J lost 4 bases; unmatched junction nucleotides: 25. The CDR3 here is CSALSPGRLAGSSGYNEQFF. The CDR3 coding sequence is TGCAGTGCCCTAAGTCCAGGGAGGCTAGCGGGGTCGTCGGGTTACAATGAGCAGTTCTTC.

This sequence joins TRBV6-5 and TRBJ2-7; 8 nucleotides match TRBD1. V was pared by 7 bases and J by 2 bases, with 7 bases of the junction left unmatched. The CDR3 is 14 residues long. Germline CDR1 and CDR2: MNHEY and SVGAGI. DNA of the CDR3: TGTGCCAGCAAGACCGGGACAGGAACCTACGAGCAGTACTTC. This encodes CASKTGTGTYEQYF.

This rearrangement joins TRBV4-1 to TRBJ2-3; D gene uncertain. Looked up from germline, CDR1 is MGHRA and CDR2 is YSYEKL. The CDR3 extends over 14 amino acids. The V end lost 0 bases, the J end lost 2 bases, and 6 bases lay between the germline ends. CDR3 protein: CASSQDWLTDTQYF. DNA for the CDR3: TGCGCCAGCAGCCAAGATTGGCTCACAGATACGCAGTATTTT.

A few counts support this clonotype. CDR3 sequence reads: CSARNRQGGNTEAFF. The DNA for the CDR3 is TGCAGTGCTAGGAATCGACAGGGAGGGAACACTGAAGCTTTCTTT. The gene calls are TRBV20-1 and TRBJ1-1, with 7 bases identical to TRBD1. V trimming: 3 bases; J trimming: 1 base; junction bases outside the gene matches: 8. The germline gives CDR1 DFQATT, CDR2 SNEGSKA (reference sequence). The CDR3 sequence is 15 residues long.

The table lists this clonotype with a few counts. This CDR3 is CASIRTGNTGELFF. Here the CDR3 DNA reads TGTGCCAGCATTCGGACGGGGAACACCGGGGAGCTGTTTTTT. The chain employs TRBV6-5 and TRBJ2-2; no clear D. Trimming left V 7 bases short and J 1 base short, with 10 bases between. Germline V gene sequence: CDR1 MNHEY, CDR2 SVGAGI. This CDR3 contains 14 residues.

In its sample, this clonotype was seen many times. The rearrangement joins TRBV12-3 or TRBV12-4 to TRBJ2-7, with D possibly being TRBD1 (5 bases). Trimming removed 3 bases from V and 4 bases from J, with 7 bases in between. CDR3 size: 12 residues. CDR3 in DNA: TGTGCCAGCAGTTTGGCAGGGTACGAGCAGTACTTC. Amino acid sequence: CASSLAGYEQYF.